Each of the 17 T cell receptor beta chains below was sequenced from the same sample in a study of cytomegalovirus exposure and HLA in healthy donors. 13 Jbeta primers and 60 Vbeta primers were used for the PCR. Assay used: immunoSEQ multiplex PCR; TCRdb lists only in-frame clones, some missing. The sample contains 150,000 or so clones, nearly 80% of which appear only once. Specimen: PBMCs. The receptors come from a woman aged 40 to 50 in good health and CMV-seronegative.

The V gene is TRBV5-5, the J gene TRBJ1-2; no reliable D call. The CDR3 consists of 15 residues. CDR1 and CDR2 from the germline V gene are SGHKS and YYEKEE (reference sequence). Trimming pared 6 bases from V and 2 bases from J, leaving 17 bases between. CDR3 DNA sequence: TGTGCCAGCACCCCGGGAGGGTACAAGAACTATGGCTACACCTTC. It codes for CASTPGGYKNYGYTF.

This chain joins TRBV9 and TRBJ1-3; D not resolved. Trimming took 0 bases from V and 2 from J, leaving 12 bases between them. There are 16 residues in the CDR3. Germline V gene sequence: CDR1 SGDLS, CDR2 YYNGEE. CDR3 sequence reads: CASSVGRGVAGNTIYF. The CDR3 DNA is TGTGCCAGCAGCGTAGGACGTGGAGTGGCTGGAAACACCATATATTTT.

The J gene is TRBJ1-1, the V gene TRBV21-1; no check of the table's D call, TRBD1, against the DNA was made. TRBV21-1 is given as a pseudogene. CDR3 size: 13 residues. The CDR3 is CASNTRVNTEAFF. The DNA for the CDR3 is TGTGCCAGCAATACCAGGGTGAACACTGAAGCTTTCTTT.

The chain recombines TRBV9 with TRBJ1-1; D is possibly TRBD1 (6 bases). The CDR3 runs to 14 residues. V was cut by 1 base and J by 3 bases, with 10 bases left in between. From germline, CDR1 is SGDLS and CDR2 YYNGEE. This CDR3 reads CASSVMGADTEAFF. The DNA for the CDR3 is TGTGCCAGCAGCGTAATGGGGGCCGACACTGAAGCTTTCTTT.

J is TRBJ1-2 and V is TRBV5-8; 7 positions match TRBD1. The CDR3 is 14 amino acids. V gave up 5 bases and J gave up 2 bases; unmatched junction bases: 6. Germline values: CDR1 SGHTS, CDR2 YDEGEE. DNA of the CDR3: TGTGCCAGCAGGCCTTTGACAGGGAACTATGGCTACACCTTC. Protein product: CASRPLTGNYGYTF.

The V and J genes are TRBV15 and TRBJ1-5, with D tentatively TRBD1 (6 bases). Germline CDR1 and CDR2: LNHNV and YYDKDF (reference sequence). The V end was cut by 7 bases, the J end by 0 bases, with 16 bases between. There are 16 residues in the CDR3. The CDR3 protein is CATTRAGGDSNQPQHF. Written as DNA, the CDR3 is TGTGCCACCACCCGAGCGGGGGGCGATAGCAATCAGCCCCAGCATTTT.

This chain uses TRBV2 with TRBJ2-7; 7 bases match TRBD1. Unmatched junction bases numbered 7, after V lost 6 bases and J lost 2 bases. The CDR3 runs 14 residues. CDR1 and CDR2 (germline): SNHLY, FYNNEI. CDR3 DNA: TGTGCCAGCAGCGTCGGGACAGCACCCTACGAGCAGTACTTC. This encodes CASSVGTAPYEQYF.

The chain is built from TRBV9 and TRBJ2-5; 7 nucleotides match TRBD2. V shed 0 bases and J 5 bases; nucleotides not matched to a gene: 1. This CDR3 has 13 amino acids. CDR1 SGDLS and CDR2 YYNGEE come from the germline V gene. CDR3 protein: CASSVGEGETQYF. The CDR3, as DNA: TGTGCCAGCAGCGTAGGGGAGGGGGAGACCCAGTACTTC.

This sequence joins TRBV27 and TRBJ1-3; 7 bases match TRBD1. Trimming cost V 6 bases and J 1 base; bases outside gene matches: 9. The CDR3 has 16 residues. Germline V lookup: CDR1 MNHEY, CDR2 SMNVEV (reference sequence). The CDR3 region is CASRTGGTESGNTIYF. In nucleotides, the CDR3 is TGTGCCAGCAGAACTGGAGGGACAGAATCTGGAAACACCATATATTTT.

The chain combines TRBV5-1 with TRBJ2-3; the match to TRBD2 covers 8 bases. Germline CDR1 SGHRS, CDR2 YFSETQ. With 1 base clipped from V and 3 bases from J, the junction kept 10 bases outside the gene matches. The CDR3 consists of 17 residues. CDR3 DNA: TGCGCCAGCAGCTTGTTCGGGGGGGGTTCGGGGACAGATACGCAGTATTTT. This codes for CASSLFGGGSGTDTQYF.

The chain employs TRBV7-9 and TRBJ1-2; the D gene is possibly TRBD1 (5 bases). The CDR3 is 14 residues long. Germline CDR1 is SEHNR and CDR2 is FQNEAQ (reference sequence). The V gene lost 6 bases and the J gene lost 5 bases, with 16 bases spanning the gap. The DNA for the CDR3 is TGTGCCAGCAGAACTACATGGCAGGGATATGGCTACACCTTC. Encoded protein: CASRTTWQGYGYTF.

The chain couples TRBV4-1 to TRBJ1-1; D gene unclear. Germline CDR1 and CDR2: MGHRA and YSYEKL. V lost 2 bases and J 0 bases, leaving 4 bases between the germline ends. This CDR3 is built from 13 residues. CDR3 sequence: CASSQTVNTEAFF. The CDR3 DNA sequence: TGCGCCAGCAGCCAAACGGTGAACACTGAAGCTTTCTTT.

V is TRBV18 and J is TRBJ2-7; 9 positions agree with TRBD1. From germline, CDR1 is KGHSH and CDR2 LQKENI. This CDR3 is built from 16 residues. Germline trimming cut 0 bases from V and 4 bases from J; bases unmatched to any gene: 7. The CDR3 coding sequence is TGTGCCAGCTCACCACCCAGGGACAGGGTAACGTACGAGCAGTACTTC. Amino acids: CASSPPRDRVTYEQYF.

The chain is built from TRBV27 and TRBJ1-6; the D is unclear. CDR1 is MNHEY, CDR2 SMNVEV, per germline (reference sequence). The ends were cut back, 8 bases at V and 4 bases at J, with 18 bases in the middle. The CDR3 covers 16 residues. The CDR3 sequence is CASSLEARPYNSPLHF. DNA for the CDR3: TGTGCCAGCTCACTAGAGGCTCGCCCTTATAATTCACCCCTCCACTTT.

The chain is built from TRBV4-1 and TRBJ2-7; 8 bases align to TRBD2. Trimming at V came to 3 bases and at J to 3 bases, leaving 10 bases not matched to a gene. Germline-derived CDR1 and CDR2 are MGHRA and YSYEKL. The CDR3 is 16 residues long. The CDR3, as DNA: TGCGCCAGCAGCCACCCGGGGGGGAGTGGAGTCTACGAGCAGTACTTC. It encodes CASSHPGGSGVYEQYF.

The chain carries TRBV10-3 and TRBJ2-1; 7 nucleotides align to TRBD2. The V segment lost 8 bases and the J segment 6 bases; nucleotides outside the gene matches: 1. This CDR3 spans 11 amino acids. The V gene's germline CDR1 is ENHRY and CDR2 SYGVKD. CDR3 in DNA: TGTGCCATCGGGGAGGGCAATGAGCAGTTCTTC. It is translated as CAIGEGNEQFF.

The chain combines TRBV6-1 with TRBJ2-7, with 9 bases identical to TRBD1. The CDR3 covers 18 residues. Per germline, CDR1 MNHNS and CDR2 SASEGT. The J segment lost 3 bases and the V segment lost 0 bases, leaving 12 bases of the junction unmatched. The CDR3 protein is CASSEALQGQGSFYEQYF. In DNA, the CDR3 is TGTGCCAGCAGTGAAGCGCTTCAGGGACAGGGTTCTTTCTACGAGCAGTACTTC.